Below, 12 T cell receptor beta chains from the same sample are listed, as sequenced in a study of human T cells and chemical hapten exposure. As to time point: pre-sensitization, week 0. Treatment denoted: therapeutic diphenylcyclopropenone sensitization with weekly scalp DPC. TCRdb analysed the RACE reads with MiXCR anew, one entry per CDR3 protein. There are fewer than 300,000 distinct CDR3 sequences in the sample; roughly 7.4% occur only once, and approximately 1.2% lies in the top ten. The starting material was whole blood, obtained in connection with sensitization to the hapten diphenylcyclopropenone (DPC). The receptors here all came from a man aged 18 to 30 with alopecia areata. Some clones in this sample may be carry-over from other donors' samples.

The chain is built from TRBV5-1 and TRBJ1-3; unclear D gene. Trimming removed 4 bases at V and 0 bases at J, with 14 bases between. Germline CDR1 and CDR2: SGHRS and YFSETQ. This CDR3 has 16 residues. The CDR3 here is CASSLDNLFSGNTIYF. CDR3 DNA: TGCGCCAGCAGCCTCGACAACCTCTTCTCTGGAAACACCATATATTTT.

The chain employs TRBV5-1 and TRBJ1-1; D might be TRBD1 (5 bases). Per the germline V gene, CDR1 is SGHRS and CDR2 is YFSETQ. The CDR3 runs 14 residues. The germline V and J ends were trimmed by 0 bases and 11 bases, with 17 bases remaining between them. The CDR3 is CASSLDLVGVGAFF. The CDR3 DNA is TGCGCCAGCAGCTTGGACTTGGTAGGGGTAGGGGCTTTCTTT.

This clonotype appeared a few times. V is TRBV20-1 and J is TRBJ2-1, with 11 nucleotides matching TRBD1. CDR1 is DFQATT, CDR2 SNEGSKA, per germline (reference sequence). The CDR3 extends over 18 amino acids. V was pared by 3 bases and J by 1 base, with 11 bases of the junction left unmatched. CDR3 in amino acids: CSASAGTGGLASYNEQFF. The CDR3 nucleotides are TGCAGTGCTAGTGCCGGGACAGGGGGACTTGCTTCCTACAATGAGCAGTTCTTC.

CDR3: CASSDGQGISNEQFF. CDR3 in DNA: TGCGCCAGCAGTGACGGGCAGGGGATAAGCAATGAGCAGTTCTTC. The chain uses TRBV10-2 and TRBJ2-1; possible D gene TRBD1, 6 bases. Between the trimmed V and J ends, which lost 3 bases and 6 bases, there was a span of 15 bases. Germline CDR1 is WSHSY and CDR2 is SAAADI. CDR3 length: 15 amino acids.

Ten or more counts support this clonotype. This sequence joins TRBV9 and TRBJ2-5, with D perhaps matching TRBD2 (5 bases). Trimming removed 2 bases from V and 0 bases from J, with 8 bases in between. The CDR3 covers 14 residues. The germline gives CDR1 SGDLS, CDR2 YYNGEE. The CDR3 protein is CASSVGGYQETQYF. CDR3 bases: TGTGCCAGCAGCGTGGGCGGGTACCAAGAGACCCAGTACTTC.

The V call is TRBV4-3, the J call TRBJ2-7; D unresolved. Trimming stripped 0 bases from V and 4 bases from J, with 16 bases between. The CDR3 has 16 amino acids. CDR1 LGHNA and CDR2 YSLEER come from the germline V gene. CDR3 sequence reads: CASSQDWASSSYEQYF. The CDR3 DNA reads TGCGCCAGCAGCCAAGATTGGGCGTCCTCTTCATACGAGCAGTACTTC.

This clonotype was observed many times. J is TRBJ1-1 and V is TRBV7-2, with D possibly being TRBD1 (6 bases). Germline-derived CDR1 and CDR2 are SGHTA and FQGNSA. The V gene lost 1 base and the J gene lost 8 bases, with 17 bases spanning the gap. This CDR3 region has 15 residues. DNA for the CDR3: TGTGCCAGCAGCTTAGATCTGGGGGCGGGAAACGAAGCTTTCTTT. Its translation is CASSLDLGAGNEAFF. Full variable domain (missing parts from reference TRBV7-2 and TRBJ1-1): GAGVSQSPSNKVTEKGKDVELRCDPISGHTALYWYRQSLGQGLEFLIYFQGNSAPDKSGLPSDRFSAERTGGSVSTLTIQRTQQEDSAVYLCASSLDLGAGNEAFFGQGTRLTVV.

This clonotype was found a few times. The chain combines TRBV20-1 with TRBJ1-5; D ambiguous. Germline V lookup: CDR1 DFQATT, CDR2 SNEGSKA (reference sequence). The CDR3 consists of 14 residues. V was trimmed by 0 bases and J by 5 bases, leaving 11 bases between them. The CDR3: CSARDISGYQPQHF. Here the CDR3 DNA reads TGCAGTGCTAGAGATATATCGGGTTATCAGCCCCAGCATTTT.

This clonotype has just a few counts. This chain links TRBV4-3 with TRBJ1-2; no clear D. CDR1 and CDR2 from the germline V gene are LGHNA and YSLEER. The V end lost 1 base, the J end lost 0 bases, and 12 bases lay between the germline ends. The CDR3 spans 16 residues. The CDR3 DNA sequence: TGCGCCAGCAGCCAAGTAGGAGGGCAAGCTAACTATGGCTACACCTTC. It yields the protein CASSQVGGQANYGYTF.

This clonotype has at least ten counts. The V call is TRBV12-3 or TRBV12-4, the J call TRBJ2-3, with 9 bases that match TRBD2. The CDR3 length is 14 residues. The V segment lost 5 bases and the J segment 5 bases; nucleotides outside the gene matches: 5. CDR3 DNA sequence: TGTGCCAGCAGTCTCCGTAGCGGGGGAGATACGCAGTATTTT. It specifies CASSLRSGGDTQYF.

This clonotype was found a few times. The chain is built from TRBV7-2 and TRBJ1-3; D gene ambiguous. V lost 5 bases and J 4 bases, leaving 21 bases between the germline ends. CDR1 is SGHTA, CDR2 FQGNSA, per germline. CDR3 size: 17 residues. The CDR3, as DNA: TGTGCCAGCAGCCCAAACATCGACACCGGCTACGGAAACACCATATATTTT. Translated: CASSPNIDTGYGNTIYF.

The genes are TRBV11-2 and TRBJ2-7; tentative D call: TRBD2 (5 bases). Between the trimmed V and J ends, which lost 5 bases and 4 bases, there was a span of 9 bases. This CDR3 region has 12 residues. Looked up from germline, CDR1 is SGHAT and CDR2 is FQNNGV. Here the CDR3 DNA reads TGTGCCAGCAGCACTGGCGGGTACGAGCAGTACTTC. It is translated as CASSTGGYEQYF.